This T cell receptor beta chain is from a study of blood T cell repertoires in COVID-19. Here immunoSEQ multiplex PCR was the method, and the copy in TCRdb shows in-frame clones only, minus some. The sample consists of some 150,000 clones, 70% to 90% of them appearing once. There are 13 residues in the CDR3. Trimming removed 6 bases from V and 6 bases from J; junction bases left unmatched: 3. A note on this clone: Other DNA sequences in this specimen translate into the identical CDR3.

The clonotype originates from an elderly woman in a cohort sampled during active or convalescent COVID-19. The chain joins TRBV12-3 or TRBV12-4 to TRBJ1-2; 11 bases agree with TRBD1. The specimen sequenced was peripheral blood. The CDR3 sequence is CASSLGQGDGYTF. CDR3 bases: TGTGCCAGCAGCTTGGGACAGGGGGATGGCTACACCTTC.